The 21 T cell receptor beta chains listed next were all sequenced from one sample in a study of blood T cells in healthy people across ages. The use of a sample-barcoded 5' primer and a J-beta primer mix characterized a second PCR of roughly 6 to 12 cycles. MiXCR, applied by TCRdb to the 5' RACE reads, yields one record per CDR3 protein. The table lists over a million distinct CDR3 sequences, more than 35% of them singletons. The sample consisted of blood. These receptors originate from a woman between 55 and 75 years old in good health.

This clonotype is a singleton in its sample. The chain joins TRBV28 to TRBJ1-2; D may be TRBD1 (5 bases). The V end was cut by 4 bases, the J end by 4 bases, with 19 bases between. The CDR3 consists of 16 residues. Germline lookup yields CDR1 MDHEN and CDR2 SYDVKM. As DNA, the CDR3 is TGTGCCAGCAGTTCAAATCCGGGACGGAGAACCTATGGCTACACCTTC. Amino acids: CASSSNPGRRTYGYTF.

The rearrangement uses TRBV7-9 and TRBJ2-1; D call uncertain. The V gene's germline CDR1 is SEHNR and CDR2 FQNEAQ (reference sequence). The V end was cut by 5 bases, the J end by 8 bases, with 10 bases between. This CDR3 region has 12 residues. The CDR3 nucleotides are TGTGCCAGCAGCAAGGATGGCCATGAGCAGTTCTTC. It is translated as CASSKDGHEQFF. The whole variable domain, filled in from reference TRBV7-9 and TRBJ2-1, reads DTGVSQNPRHKITKRGQNVTFRCDPISEHNRLYWYRQTLGQGPEFLTYFQNEAQLEKSRLLSDRFSAERPKGSFSTLEIQRTEQGDSAMYLCASSKDGHEQFFGPGTRLTVL.

The CDR3 reads CATSRGWETGSNTDTQYF. CDR3 coding DNA: TGTGCCACCAGCAGAGGTTGGGAAACAGGGAGTAACACAGATACGCAGTATTTT. This sequence joins TRBV15 and TRBJ2-3; possibly TRBD1 for D (6 bases). CDR3 length: 18 residues. Germline V gene sequence: CDR1 LNHNV, CDR2 YYDKDF (reference sequence). Trimming cost V 1 base and J 2 bases, with 19 bases left between them.

The chain joins TRBV2 to TRBJ2-7, with a possible D match to TRBD2 (6 bases). The CDR3 has 12 amino acids. Trimming left V 7 bases short and J 3 bases short, with 10 bases between. The germline gives CDR1 SNHLY, CDR2 FYNNEI. The CDR3 loop reads CASTRGNYEQYF. CDR3 DNA sequence: TGTGCCAGCACGCGCGGGAACTACGAGCAGTACTTC.

This clonotype was recorded a few times. The rearrangement joins TRBV18 to TRBJ2-5; a weak D match, TRBD1 (5 bases). Germline V CDR1 and CDR2: KGHSH, LQKENI. Trimming removed 2 bases from V and 3 bases from J, with 13 bases in between. The CDR3 spans 15 residues. As DNA, the CDR3 is TGTGCCAGCTCACCAGATCGGCAGGGTGAAGAGACCCAGTACTTC. This encodes CASSPDRQGEETQYF.

This clonotype was found a few times. The genes are TRBV7-9 and TRBJ2-7, with no clear D. Germline V gene sequence: CDR1 SEHNR, CDR2 FQNEAQ (reference sequence). The CDR3 sequence is 15 residues long. Trimming took off 5 bases at V and 0 bases at J, with 14 bases between the two ends. CDR3 residues: CASSPPDKSSYEQYF. CDR3 bases: TGTGCCAGCAGCCCCCCTGACAAGAGCTCCTACGAGCAGTACTTC.

The genes are TRBV11-2 and TRBJ2-7; 7 bases align to TRBD2. Germline CDR1 SGHAT, CDR2 FQNNGV. The ends lost 5 bases at V and 2 bases at J; junction bases unmatched: 6. This CDR3 has 14 residues. The CDR3 spells CASSDGGGPYEQYF. The DNA for the CDR3 is TGTGCCAGCAGCGACGGCGGGGGACCCTACGAGCAGTACTTC.

Ten or more counts support this clonotype. This chain connects TRBV6-5 to TRBJ2-3, with a possible D match to TRBD1 (6 bases). CDR3 length equals 15 residues. Germline V gene sequence: CDR1 MNHEY, CDR2 SVGAGI. With 5 bases removed from V and 2 bases from J, the gap between germline ends came to 14 bases. CDR3 sequence reads: CASSPGTINTDTQYF. The DNA of the CDR3 is TGTGCCAGCAGTCCCGGGACAATAAACACAGATACGCAGTATTTT.

This clonotype showed up just a few times. V and J are TRBV11-2 and TRBJ1-1, with D hard to call. CDR3 length: 15 residues. Germline lookup yields CDR1 SGHAT and CDR2 FQNNGV. V lost 2 bases and J 0 bases, leaving 10 bases between the germline ends. Written as DNA, the CDR3 is TGTGCCAGCAGCTTATCGGGCAGCATGAACACTGAAGCTTTCTTT. Translation: CASSLSGSMNTEAFF.

This clonotype occurred many times. V gene TRBV18 combines with J gene TRBJ1-5, with a possible D match to TRBD1 (6 bases). Germline V gene sequence: CDR1 KGHSH, CDR2 LQKENI. CDR3 size: 15 residues. Trimming shortened V by 5 bases and J by 6 bases, and 17 bases separated the two germline ends. The CDR3 region is CASSEDSGEGQPQHF. CDR3 nucleotides: TGTGCCAGCTCAGAGGACAGCGGGGAGGGTCAGCCCCAGCATTTT.

This rearrangement joins TRBV5-5 to TRBJ1-1; D is unresolved. CDR1 is SGHKS, CDR2 YYEKEE, per germline (reference sequence). The ends were cut back, 4 bases at V and 8 bases at J, with 15 bases in the middle. There are 13 residues in the CDR3. The CDR3 here is CASSVAAGTEAFF. CDR3 DNA sequence: TGTGCCAGCAGCGTGGCCGCCGGTACGGAAGCTTTCTTT. Complete variable domain (other parts from reference TRBV5-5 and TRBJ1-1): DAGVTQSPTHLIKTRGQQVTLRCSPISGHKSVSWYQQVLGQGPQFIFQYYEKEERGRGNFPDRFSARQFPNYSSELNVNALLLGDSALYLCASSVAAGTEAFFGQGTRLTVV.

The sample holds a few counts of this clonotype. This chain connects TRBV11-2 to TRBJ2-7; TRBD2 agrees at 10 bases. V lost 5 bases and J lost 1; bases outside the gene matches: 5. Per the germline V gene, CDR1 is SGHAT and CDR2 is FQNNGV. The CDR3 sequence is 15 residues long. The CDR3 sequence is CASSTGLADSYEQYF. CDR3 bases: TGTGCCAGCAGCACCGGACTAGCGGATTCCTACGAGCAGTACTTC.

Only a few counts were recorded for this clonotype. This rearrangement joins TRBV12-3 or TRBV12-4 to TRBJ2-6; D unclear. The V end was cut by 7 bases, the J end by 2 bases, with 12 bases between. The CDR3 runs to 15 residues. For the CDR3, the DNA is TGTGCCAGCACTCCCGCAGGCCCTGGGGCCAACGTCCTGACTTTC. It codes for CASTPAGPGANVLTF.

V is TRBV6-5 and J is TRBJ2-7, with D perhaps TRBD2 (5 bases). This CDR3 has 15 amino acids. Germline V gene sequence: CDR1 MNHEY, CDR2 SVGAGI. Trimming shortened V by 0 bases and J by 2 bases, and 11 bases separated the two germline ends. The chain's CDR3 is CASSYSRDPPYEQYF. The CDR3 bases are TGTGCCAGCAGTTACTCGAGGGATCCCCCCTACGAGCAGTACTTC.

The CDR3 DNA follows: TGTGCCAGCAGCCCCTCAGAAACCGGGGAGCTGTTTTTT. Protein sequence: CASSPSETGELFF. The chain combines TRBV3-1 with TRBJ2-2; no clear D gene. Trimming cost V 4 bases and J 5 bases, with 8 bases left between them. This CDR3 spans 13 amino acids. The V gene's germline CDR1 is LGHDT and CDR2 YNNKEL (reference sequence).

In its sample, this clonotype was seen a few times. V gene TRBV20-1 combines with J gene TRBJ2-7, with 7 bases lining up with TRBD2. CDR3 length: 15 residues. Germline values: CDR1 DFQATT, CDR2 SNEGSKA (reference sequence). V was clipped by 6 bases and J by 1 base; unmatched bases: 12. CDR3 in DNA: TGCAGTGCAAAGGGCGGGAGTGGGGCTTCCTACGAGCAGTACTTC. Amino acids: CSAKGGSGASYEQYF.

This sequence joins TRBV20-1 and TRBJ2-1, with D possibly being TRBD2 (6 bases). Germline V CDR1 and CDR2: DFQATT, SNEGSKA (reference sequence). Trimming left V 0 bases short and J 6 bases short, with 18 bases between. The CDR3 sequence is 16 residues long. CDR3 loop: CSARDPLSGAVNEQFF. The DNA of the CDR3 is TGCAGTGCTAGAGATCCTTTATCGGGAGCGGTCAATGAGCAGTTCTTC.

J is TRBJ2-5 and V is TRBV5-1; no clear D. V shed 0 bases and J shed 6 bases, with 18 bases lying between them. The CDR3 is made up of 16 amino acids. Germline V gene lookup returns CDR1 SGHRS and CDR2 YFSETQ. The CDR3 loop reads CASSLVGEVGQKTQYF. Here the CDR3 DNA reads TGCGCCAGCAGCTTGGTTGGAGAGGTGGGCCAGAAGACCCAGTACTTC.

The chain recombines TRBV3-1 with TRBJ1-1; TRBD1 might be the D (6 bases). In germline, CDR1 is LGHDT, CDR2 YNNKEL (reference sequence). This CDR3 region has 13 residues. Between the trimmed V and J ends, which lost 3 bases and 7 bases, there was a span of 12 bases. The CDR3 sequence: CASSHRGKGEAFF. CDR3 bases: TGTGCCAGCAGCCACAGGGGTAAGGGTGAAGCTTTCTTT.

CDR3 DNA sequence: TGTGCCAGCAGTTATTTCGAGGGTTACGAGCAGTACTTC. The encoded protein is CASSYFEGYEQYF. V gene TRBV6-5 combines with J gene TRBJ2-7; possible D gene TRBD2, 5 bases. V lost 3 bases, J lost 4 bases, and 10 bases lay in between. Germline CDR1 is MNHEY and CDR2 is SVGAGI. The CDR3 is 13 residues long.

The rearrangement uses TRBV5-4 and TRBJ1-4; D perhaps matches TRBD1 (5 bases). The CDR3 extends over 14 amino acids. V was pared by 1 base and J by 6 bases, with 10 bases between. The V gene's germline CDR1 is SGHNT and CDR2 YYREEE (reference sequence). The CDR3 sequence: CASSLRDGYEKLFF. The CDR3 DNA follows: TGTGCCAGCAGCTTGAGGGACGGATATGAAAAACTGTTTTTT.